This T cell receptor (beta chain) was sequenced during a study of shared clonotypes between healthy human individuals. For the study at large: Per donor, CD8 memory used one plate, CD8 naive used two, CD4 memory used three and CD4 naive used three.

Germline V gene sequence: CDR1 MNHNS, CDR2 SASEGT. The CDR3 covers 13 residues. As to this clone: Compared with germline, one end of the junction differs, possibly owing to a read error.

Method: immunoSEQ multiplex PCR; TCRdb's copy keeps in-frame clones and lacks some. The sample yields about 1 million clones, 75% seen once. The TCR comes from a young man in good health. This chain links TRBV6-1 with TRBJ1-1, with no clear D. Material: memory CD4+ T cells sorted from blood. Sample subset: CD45RA-negative fraction. CDR3 protein: CAISEGLDTEAFF. The DNA for the CDR3 is TGTGCCATCAGTGAAGGGTTGGACACTGAAGCTTTCTTT.